This note documents a single T cell receptor beta chain sequence. The CDR3 has 13 residues. V trimming: 8 bases; J trimming: 3 bases; junction bases outside the gene matches: 4. Germline CDR1 MNHEY, CDR2 SVGAGI. In the original processing: Amplification of reference gene primers was used by the study to estimate nucleated cell counts. Clones were read by immunoSEQ multiplex PCR, and TCRdb kept only the in-frame ones, dropping some. The DNA gave D and trimming, while V, J and clone size come from that table. The data contain 200,000 to 250,000 clones, 87% of them singletons. These data are taken from a study of blood T cell repertoires in COVID-19. On the study more broadly: There were acute and convalescent COVID-19 samples, and they came from the United States, Italy and Spain. PBMCs, B-cell-depleted T cells, or T cells were the source of the cDNA or gDNA that made up the material.

The V and J genes are TRBV6-5 and TRBJ1-1; 9 bases fit TRBD1. The sequence derives from a woman younger than 30 who had recovered from COVID-19. The sequenced sample consisted of peripheral blood. The CDR3 DNA reads as TGTGCCAGCGTACAGGGGGCAGACACTGAAGCTTTCTTT. Translating it yields CASVQGADTEAFF.